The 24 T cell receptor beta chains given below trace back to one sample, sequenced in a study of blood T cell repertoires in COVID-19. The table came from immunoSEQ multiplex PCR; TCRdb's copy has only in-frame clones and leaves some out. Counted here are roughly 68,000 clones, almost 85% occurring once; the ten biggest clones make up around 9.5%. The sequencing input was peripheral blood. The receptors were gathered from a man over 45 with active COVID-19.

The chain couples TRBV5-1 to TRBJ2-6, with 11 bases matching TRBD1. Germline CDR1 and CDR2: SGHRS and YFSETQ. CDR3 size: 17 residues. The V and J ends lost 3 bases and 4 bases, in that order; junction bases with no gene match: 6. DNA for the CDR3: TGCGCCAGCAGCTATGGACAGGGGGCGCAGGGGGCCAACGTCCTGACTTTC. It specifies CASSYGQGAQGANVLTF.

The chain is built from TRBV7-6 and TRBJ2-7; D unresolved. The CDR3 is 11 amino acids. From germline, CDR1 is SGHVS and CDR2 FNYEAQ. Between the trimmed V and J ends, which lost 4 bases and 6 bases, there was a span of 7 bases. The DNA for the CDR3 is TGTGCCAGCAGCTACGGGTCCGAGCAGTACTTC. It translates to CASSYGSEQYF. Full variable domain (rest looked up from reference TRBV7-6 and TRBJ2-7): GAGVSQSPRYKVTKRGQDVALRCDPISGHVSLYWYRQALGQGPEFLTYFNYEAQQDKSGLPNDRFSAERPEGSISTLTIQRTEQRDSAMYRCASSYGSEQYFGPGTRLTVT.

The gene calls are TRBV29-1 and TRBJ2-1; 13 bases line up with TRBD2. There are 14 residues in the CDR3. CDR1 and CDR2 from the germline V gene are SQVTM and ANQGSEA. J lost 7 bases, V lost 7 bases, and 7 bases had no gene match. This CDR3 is CSGATSGGYNEQFF. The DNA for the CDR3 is TGCAGCGGGGCGACTAGCGGGGGGTATAATGAGCAGTTCTTC.

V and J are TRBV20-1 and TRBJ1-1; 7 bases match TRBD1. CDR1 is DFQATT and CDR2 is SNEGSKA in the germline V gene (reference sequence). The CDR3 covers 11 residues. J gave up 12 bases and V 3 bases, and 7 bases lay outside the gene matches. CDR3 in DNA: TGCAGTGCTAGCCAGGGGGGATTTCCTTTCTTT. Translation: CSASQGGFPFF.

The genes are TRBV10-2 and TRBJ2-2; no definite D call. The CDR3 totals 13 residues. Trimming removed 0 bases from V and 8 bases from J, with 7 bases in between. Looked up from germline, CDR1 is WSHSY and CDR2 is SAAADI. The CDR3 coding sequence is TGCGCCAGCAGTGAGTCCCACGAGGGGGAGCTGTTTTTT. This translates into CASSESHEGELFF.

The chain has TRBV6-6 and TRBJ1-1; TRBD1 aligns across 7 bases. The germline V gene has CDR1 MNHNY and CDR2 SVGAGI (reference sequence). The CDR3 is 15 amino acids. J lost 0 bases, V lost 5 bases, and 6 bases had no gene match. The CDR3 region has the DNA TGTGCCAGCAGTGGGAGACAGGGACTGAACACTGAAGCTTTCTTT. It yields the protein CASSGRQGLNTEAFF.

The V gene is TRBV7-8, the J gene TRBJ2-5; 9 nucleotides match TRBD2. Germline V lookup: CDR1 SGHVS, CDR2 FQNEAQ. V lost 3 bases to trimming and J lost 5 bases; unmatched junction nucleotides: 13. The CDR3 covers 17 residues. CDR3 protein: CASSFLGRGGGGETQYF. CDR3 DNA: TGTGCCAGCAGCTTCTTAGGGCGCGGGGGGGGCGGGGAGACCCAGTACTTC.

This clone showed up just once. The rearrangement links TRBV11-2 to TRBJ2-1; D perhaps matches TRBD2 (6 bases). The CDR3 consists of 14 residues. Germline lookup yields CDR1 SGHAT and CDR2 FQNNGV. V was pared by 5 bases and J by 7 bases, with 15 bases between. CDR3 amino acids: CASSRWGVENEQFF. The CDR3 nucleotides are TGTGCCAGCAGCCGGTGGGGGGTGGAGAATGAGCAGTTCTTC.

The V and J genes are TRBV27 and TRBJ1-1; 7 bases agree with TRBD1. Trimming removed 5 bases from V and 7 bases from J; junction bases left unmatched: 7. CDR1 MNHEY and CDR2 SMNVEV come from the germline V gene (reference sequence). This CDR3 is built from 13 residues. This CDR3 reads CASSPIGTDEAFF. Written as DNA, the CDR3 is TGTGCCAGCAGTCCCATCGGGACAGATGAAGCTTTCTTT.

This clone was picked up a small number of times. The CDR3 protein is CASSQVWREEKLFF. The CDR3, as DNA: TGCGCCAGCAGCCAAGTATGGCGGGAGGAAAAACTGTTTTTT. V is TRBV4-3 and J is TRBJ1-4, with no clear D. CDR3 length equals 14 residues. Germline values: CDR1 LGHNA, CDR2 YSLEER. Trimming left V 1 base short and J 8 bases short, with 11 bases between.

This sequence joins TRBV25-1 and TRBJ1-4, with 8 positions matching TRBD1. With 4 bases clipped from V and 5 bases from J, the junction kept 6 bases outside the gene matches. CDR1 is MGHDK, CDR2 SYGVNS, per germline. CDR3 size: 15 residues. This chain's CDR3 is CASSANRGGNEKLFF. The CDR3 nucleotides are TGTGCCAGCAGTGCTAACAGGGGGGGGAATGAAAAACTGTTTTTT.

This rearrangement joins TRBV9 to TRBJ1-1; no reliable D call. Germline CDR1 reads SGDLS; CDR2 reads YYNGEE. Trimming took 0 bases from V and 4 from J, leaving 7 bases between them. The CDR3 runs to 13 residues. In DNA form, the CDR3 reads TGTGCCAGCAGCGTAGACATCTCCACTGAAGCTTTCTTT. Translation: CASSVDISTEAFF.

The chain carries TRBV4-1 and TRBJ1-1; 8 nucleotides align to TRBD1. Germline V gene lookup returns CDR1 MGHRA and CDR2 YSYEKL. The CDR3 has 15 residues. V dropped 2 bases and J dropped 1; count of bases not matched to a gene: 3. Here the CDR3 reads CASSQPDRENTEAFF. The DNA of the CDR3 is TGCGCCAGCAGCCAACCGGACAGGGAGAACACTGAAGCTTTCTTT.

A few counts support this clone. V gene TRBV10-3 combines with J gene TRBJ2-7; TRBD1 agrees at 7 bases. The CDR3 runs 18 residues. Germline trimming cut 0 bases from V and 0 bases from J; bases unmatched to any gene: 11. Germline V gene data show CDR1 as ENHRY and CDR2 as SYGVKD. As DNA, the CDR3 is TGTGCCATCAGTGAGTCGAAGTTTAGGGACAGAAGCTCCTACGAGCAGTACTTC. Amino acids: CAISESKFRDRSSYEQYF.

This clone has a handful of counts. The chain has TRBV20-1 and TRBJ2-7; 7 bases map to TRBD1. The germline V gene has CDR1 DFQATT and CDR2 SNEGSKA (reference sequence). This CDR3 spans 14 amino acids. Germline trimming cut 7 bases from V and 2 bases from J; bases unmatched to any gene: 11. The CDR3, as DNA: TGCAGTGGTAGTGGACCGGGACAGCCCTACGAGCAGTACTTC. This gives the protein CSGSGPGQPYEQYF.

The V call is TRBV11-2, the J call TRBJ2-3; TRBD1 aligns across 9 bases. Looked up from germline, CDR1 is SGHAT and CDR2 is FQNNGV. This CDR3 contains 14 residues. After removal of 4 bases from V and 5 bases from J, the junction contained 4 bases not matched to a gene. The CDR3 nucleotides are TGTGCCAGCAGCTCCGGACAGGGGAGAGATACGCAGTATTTT. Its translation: CASSSGQGRDTQYF.

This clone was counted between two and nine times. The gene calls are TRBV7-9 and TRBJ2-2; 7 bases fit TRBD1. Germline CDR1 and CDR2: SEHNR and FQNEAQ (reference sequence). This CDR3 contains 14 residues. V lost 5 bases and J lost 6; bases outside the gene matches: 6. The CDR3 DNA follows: TGTGCCAGCAGCCTTGTTACAGGGGCCGGGGAGCTGTTTTTT. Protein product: CASSLVTGAGELFF.

In nucleotides, the CDR3 is TGTGCCAGCAGCGCTACCCCCCTCGTCGGCTACACCTTC. Amino acids: CASSATPLVGYTF. The gene calls are TRBV9 and TRBJ1-2; D call uncertain. CDR3 length: 13 residues. V lost 3 bases to trimming and J lost 8 bases, with 14 bases between them. CDR1 is SGDLS, CDR2 YYNGEE, per germline.

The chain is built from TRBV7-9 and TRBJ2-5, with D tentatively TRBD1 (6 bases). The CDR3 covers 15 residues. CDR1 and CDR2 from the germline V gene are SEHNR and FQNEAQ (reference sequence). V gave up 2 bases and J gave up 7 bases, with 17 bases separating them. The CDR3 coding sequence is TGTGCCAGCAGCTTACAACAGGGAAGTGGAGGGACCCAGTACTTC. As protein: CASSLQQGSGGTQYF.

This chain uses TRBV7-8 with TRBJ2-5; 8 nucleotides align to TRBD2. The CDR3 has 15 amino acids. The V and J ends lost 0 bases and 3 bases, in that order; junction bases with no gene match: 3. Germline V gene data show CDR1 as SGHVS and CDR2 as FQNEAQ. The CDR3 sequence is CASSLAVSGEETQYF. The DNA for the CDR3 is TGTGCCAGCAGCTTAGCGGTTAGCGGGGAAGAGACCCAGTACTTC.

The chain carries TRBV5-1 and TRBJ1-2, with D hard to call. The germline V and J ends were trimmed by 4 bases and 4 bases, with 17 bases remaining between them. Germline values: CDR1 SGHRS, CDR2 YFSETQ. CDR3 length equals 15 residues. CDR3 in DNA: TGCGCCAGCAGCCCCGGGGATGCAAGTGGCTATGGCTACACCTTC. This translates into CASSPGDASGYGYTF.

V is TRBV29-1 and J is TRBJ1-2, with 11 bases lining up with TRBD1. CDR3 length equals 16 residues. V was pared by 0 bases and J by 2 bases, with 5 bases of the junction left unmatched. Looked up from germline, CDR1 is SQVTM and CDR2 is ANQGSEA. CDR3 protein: CSVEDGDRGWNYGYTF. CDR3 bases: TGCAGCGTTGAAGATGGGGACAGGGGGTGGAACTATGGCTACACCTTC.

As DNA, the CDR3 is TGTGCCAGCAGCCAAGAGGGCGGGAAAGCTGATTACAATGAGCAGTTCTTC. Its protein product is CASSQEGGKADYNEQFF. The rearrangement uses TRBV4-2 and TRBJ2-1; D is possibly TRBD2 (6 bases). V gave up 0 bases and J gave up 4 bases, with 16 bases separating them. The CDR3 covers 17 residues. Looked up from germline, CDR1 is LGHNA and CDR2 is YNFKEQ.

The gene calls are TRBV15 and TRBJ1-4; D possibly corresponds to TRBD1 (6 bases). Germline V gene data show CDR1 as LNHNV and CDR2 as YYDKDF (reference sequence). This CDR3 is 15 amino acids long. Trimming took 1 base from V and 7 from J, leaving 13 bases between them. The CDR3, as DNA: TGTGCCACCAGCAGAGTTGGCAGGGGAAGTGAAAAACTGTTTTTT. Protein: CATSRVGRGSEKLFF.